What follows are 26 T cell receptor beta chains derived from one specimen sequenced in a study of T cell clones after liver transplantation. Only in-frame clones appear in the TCRdb table, and some are missing; sequencing was by immunoSEQ multiplex PCR. Among about 76,000 clones listed, around four fifths were seen once. The sequenced sample was CD4+ T cells from blood, obtained at the 22-month timepoint. The receptors here all came from a human patient who received a liver transplant. The T cells may partly be graft donor cells.

This clone has more than one count but fewer than ten. The rearrangement joins TRBV5-6 to TRBJ2-1; perhaps TRBD2 as D (6 bases). This CDR3 comprises 15 residues. Germline CDR1 is SGHDT and CDR2 is YYEEEE. Trimming took 4 bases from V and 5 from J, leaving 16 bases between them. The CDR3 DNA reads as TGTGCCAGCAGCCCCCCGGGACTTATACACAATGAGCAGTTCTTC. Translating it yields CASSPPGLIHNEQFF.

The rearrangement links TRBV19 to TRBJ2-2, with 9 bases aligning to TRBD2. In germline, CDR1 is LNHDA, CDR2 SQIVND (reference sequence). V gave up 5 bases and J gave up 6 bases; unmatched junction bases: 7. This CDR3 has 15 amino acids. CDR3 in DNA: TGTGCCAGTAGTGGGGCTAGCGGGAAAGCCGGGGAGCTGTTTTTT. Translating it yields CASSGASGKAGELFF.

V usage is TRBV6-1 and J usage is TRBJ1-6; D perhaps matches TRBD1 (5 bases). The CDR3 totals 14 residues. V gave up 5 bases and J gave up 9 bases, with 14 bases separating them. Per the germline V gene, CDR1 is MNHNS and CDR2 is SASEGT. The CDR3 here is CASSTTGAASPLHF. The DNA of the CDR3 is TGTGCCAGCAGTACGACCGGGGCTGCTTCACCCCTCCACTTT.

The chain couples TRBV7-2 to TRBJ2-7; 7 bases agree with TRBD2. J lost 5 bases, V lost 1 base, and 8 bases had no gene match. Per germline, CDR1 SGHTA and CDR2 FQGNSA. The CDR3 consists of 15 residues. The CDR3 protein is CASSLVTSKGHEQYF. The CDR3 DNA is TGTGCCAGCAGCTTAGTGACTAGCAAGGGCCACGAGCAGTACTTC. Variable domain in full (rest from reference TRBV7-2 and TRBJ2-7): GAGVSQSPSNKVTEKGKDVELRCDPISGHTALYWYRQSLGQGLEFLIYFQGNSAPDKSGLPSDRFSAERTGGSVSTLTIQRTQQEDSAVYLCASSLVTSKGHEQYFGPGTRLTVT.

V usage is TRBV7-8 and J usage is TRBJ2-3; no clear D. The length of the CDR3 is 14 residues. The germline V gene encodes CDR1 SGHVS and CDR2 FQNEAQ. The V gene lost 3 bases and the J gene lost 3 bases, with 10 bases spanning the gap. As DNA, the CDR3 is TGTGCCAGCAGCTTGAATCGCCAGACAGATACGCAGTATTTT. Its translation: CASSLNRQTDTQYF.

Concerning this clone itself: The junction differs from germline at one of its ends, possibly a read error. This chain links TRBV4-3 with TRBJ2-3, with TRBD1 matching 8 bases. The CDR3 loop spans 16 amino acids. Germline V gives CDR1 LGHNA, CDR2 YSLEER. CDR3 protein: CASSQEGPGGTDTQYF. The CDR3 DNA reads as TGCGCCAGCAGCCAAGAAGGTCCAGGGGGCACCGATACGCAGTATTTT.

J is TRBJ2-3 and V is TRBV5-4, with 9 bases matching TRBD2. The V segment lost 2 bases and the J segment 3 bases; nucleotides outside the gene matches: 7. Germline lookup yields CDR1 SGHNT and CDR2 YYREEE (reference sequence). This CDR3 region has 16 residues. In DNA form, the CDR3 reads TGTGCCAGCAGCTTCCCCGGCGGGGGGGCAACAGATACGCAGTATTTT. Encoded protein: CASSFPGGGATDTQYF.

This clone has only a few counts. This chain links TRBV9 with TRBJ2-1, with D possibly called TRBD1 or TRBD2 (5 bases each). Germline V gene sequence: CDR1 SGDLS, CDR2 YYNGEE. Trimming removed 3 bases from V and 9 bases from J, with 13 bases in between. The CDR3 has 13 residues. The CDR3 reads CASSGDYGGEQFF. CDR3 DNA: TGTGCCAGCAGCGGAGATTATGGGGGTGAGCAGTTCTTC.

The DNA of the CDR3 is TGTGCCAGCAGTGAATCCGGACTAGCGGGAGGATCAGATACGCAGTATTTT. It translates to CASSESGLAGGSDTQYF. This rearrangement joins TRBV25-1 to TRBJ2-3, with TRBD2 identical over 14 bases. The CDR3 has 17 amino acids. Germline CDR1 and CDR2: MGHDK and SYGVNS. V shed 1 base and J 4 bases; nucleotides not matched to a gene: 4.

The chain carries TRBV2 and TRBJ1-1, with D possibly matching TRBD1 (5 bases). With 7 bases removed from V and 4 bases from J, the gap between germline ends came to 10 bases. Germline V lookup: CDR1 SNHLY, CDR2 FYNNEI. The CDR3 extends over 12 amino acids. This CDR3 reads CASTQDTTEAFF. CDR3 bases: TGTGCCAGCACCCAGGACACCACTGAAGCTTTCTTT. Combining the CDR3 with reference TRBV2 and TRBJ1-1 gives the whole variable domain EPEVTQTPSHQVTQMGQEVILRCVPISNHLYFYWYRQILGQKVEFLVSFYNNEISEKSEIFDDQFSVERPDGSNFTLKIRSTKLEDSAMYFCASTQDTTEAFFGQGTRLTVV.

V gene TRBV29-1 combines with J gene TRBJ2-7; 9 positions match TRBD2. Germline loops: CDR1 SQVTM, CDR2 ANQGSEA. The CDR3 loop spans 15 amino acids. Germline trimming cut 0 bases from V and 3 bases from J; bases unmatched to any gene: 6. The CDR3 region has the DNA TGCAGCGTTGAAGACTTTAGCGGGAGAAACTACGAGCAGTACTTC. It is translated as CSVEDFSGRNYEQYF.

The V call is TRBV29-1, the J call TRBJ1-1; D unresolved. Between the trimmed V and J ends, which lost 1 base and 0 bases, there was a span of 3 bases. This CDR3 is 12 amino acids long. In germline, CDR1 is SQVTM, CDR2 ANQGSEA. This chain's CDR3 is CSVEVVNTEAFF. The CDR3 DNA follows: TGCAGCGTTGAAGTTGTGAACACTGAAGCTTTCTTT.

The CDR3 sequence: CASSQEGRSGANVLTF. CDR3 sequence (DNA): TGTGCCAGCAGCCAAGAGGGCCGATCTGGGGCCAACGTCCTGACTTTC. The chain joins TRBV4-2 to TRBJ2-6; D uncertain. The CDR3 is 16 residues long. Trimming took off 0 bases at V and 1 base at J, with 7 bases between the two ends. Germline V CDR1 and CDR2: LGHNA, YNFKEQ.

Worth noting for this clone: In the same sample, other DNA sequences code for this CDR3. The V call is TRBV5-1, the J call TRBJ2-6; tentatively, D is TRBD1 or TRBD2 (6 bases each). Germline V gives CDR1 SGHRS, CDR2 YFSETQ. Trimming cost V 4 bases and J 4 bases, with 12 bases left between them. The CDR3 extends over 15 amino acids. CDR3 bases: TGCGCCAGCAGCCTAGGGGGGAGCGGGGCCAACGTCCTGACTTTC. Translation: CASSLGGSGANVLTF.

The chain links TRBV6-5 to TRBJ2-7; 12 nucleotides match TRBD1. J gave up 2 bases and V 6 bases, and 5 bases lay outside the gene matches. This CDR3 has 15 amino acids. Germline V gene data show CDR1 as MNHEY and CDR2 as SVGAGI. The CDR3 protein is CASRGQGAVTYEQYF. The CDR3 DNA reads as TGTGCCAGCAGGGGACAGGGGGCGGTCACCTACGAGCAGTACTTC.

The chain recombines TRBV19 with TRBJ2-4; a weak D match, TRBD2 (5 bases). Deletions cut 5 bases from V and 8 bases from J, with 7 bases between. The germline V gene has CDR1 LNHDA and CDR2 SQIVND (reference sequence). The CDR3 consists of 11 residues. The CDR3 reads CASSVEDIQYF. The CDR3 bases are TGTGCCAGTAGTGTGGAGGACATTCAGTACTTC.

V usage is TRBV4-2 and J usage is TRBJ2-5; 10 nucleotides match TRBD2. Germline V gene lookup returns CDR1 LGHNA and CDR2 YNFKEQ. The V gene end was trimmed by 4 bases and the J gene end by 9 bases; junction bases not matched to a gene: 5. The CDR3 loop spans 13 amino acids. Here the CDR3 DNA reads TGTGCCAGCAGCCCAGGAGCGGGGGGGGCCCAGTACTTC. Translating it yields CASSPGAGGAQYF.

This chain uses TRBV11-2 with TRBJ2-3; perhaps TRBD2 as D (6 bases). The CDR3 runs to 14 residues. V dropped 3 bases and J dropped 6 bases, with 13 bases sitting between them. CDR1 is SGHAT and CDR2 is FQNNGV in the germline V gene. The CDR3 DNA reads as TGTGCCAGCAGCTTTGGGGGGAGTGACGATACGCAGTATTTT. This translates into CASSFGGSDDTQYF.

The table lists this clone with a few counts. This chain connects TRBV18 to TRBJ1-1; D perhaps matches TRBD1 (6 bases). Germline V gives CDR1 KGHSH, CDR2 LQKENI. Trimming left V 6 bases short and J 5 bases short, with 13 bases between. The CDR3 sequence is 13 residues long. The CDR3: CASSAQGRTEAFF. The DNA for the CDR3 is TGTGCCAGCTCGGCACAGGGAAGGACTGAAGCTTTCTTT.

The genes are TRBV18 and TRBJ1-1, with D hard to call. With 2 bases removed from V and 4 bases from J, the gap between germline ends came to 11 bases. In germline, CDR1 is KGHSH, CDR2 LQKENI. There are 14 residues in the CDR3. The CDR3 DNA follows: TGTGCCAGCTCACCAGGCAGCGGTGTCACTGAAGCTTTCTTT. Residues: CASSPGSGVTEAFF.

This rearrangement joins TRBV28 to TRBJ2-7; D might be TRBD1 (5 bases). The CDR3 has 14 residues. Trimming took 7 bases from V and 0 from J, leaving 13 bases between them. Per the germline V gene, CDR1 is MDHEN and CDR2 is SYDVKM. The CDR3 loop is CASTRQIPSYEQYF. Written as DNA, the CDR3 is TGTGCCAGCACAAGACAGATCCCCTCCTACGAGCAGTACTTC.

The J gene is TRBJ2-7, the V gene TRBV9; tentatively, D is TRBD1 (5 bases). V lost 4 bases and J 0 bases, leaving 14 bases between the germline ends. The germline V gene encodes CDR1 SGDLS and CDR2 YYNGEE. The CDR3 consists of 15 residues. CDR3 loop: CASSPDSISSYEQYF. The DNA of the CDR3 is TGTGCCAGCAGCCCCGACAGCATTTCCTCCTACGAGCAGTACTTC.

The V call is TRBV5-8, the J call TRBJ1-2; D may be TRBD1 (5 bases). Trimming took 3 bases from V and 7 from J, leaving 10 bases between them. Germline V gene lookup returns CDR1 SGHTS and CDR2 YDEGEE. The CDR3 consists of 12 residues. Written as DNA, the CDR3 is TGTGCCAGCAGCTGGGGGACGGTTGGCTACACCTTC. Translation gives CASSWGTVGYTF.

This clone was seen only a few times. The V and J genes are TRBV4-2 and TRBJ1-2; 7 bases line up with TRBD1. With V trimmed by 5 bases and J by 4 bases, 10 bases remained unmatched. Germline CDR1 is LGHNA and CDR2 is YNFKEQ. This CDR3 is 15 amino acids long. For the CDR3, the DNA is TGTGCCAGCAGCTACCGACAGGGAATTAGCTATGGCTACACCTTC. Translated, it gives CASSYRQGISYGYTF.

The V and J genes are TRBV5-6 and TRBJ1-5; D unresolved. The CDR3 consists of 13 residues. Germline V gene sequence: CDR1 SGHDT, CDR2 YYEEEE. V was clipped by 0 bases and J by 5 bases, with 6 bases between them. The CDR3 DNA sequence: TGTGCCAGCAGCTTGGACCGTGATCAGCCCCAGCATTTT. It yields the protein CASSLDRDQPQHF.

V is TRBV4-3 and J is TRBJ2-1; 9 nucleotides agree with TRBD1. The germline V gene has CDR1 LGHNA and CDR2 YSLEER. The CDR3 extends over 15 amino acids. V shed 4 bases and J 7 bases; nucleotides not matched to a gene: 8. The CDR3: CASSPRDREINEQFF. CDR3 sequence (DNA): TGCGCCAGCAGCCCTCGGGACAGGGAGATAAATGAGCAGTTCTTC.